Listed below are T cell receptor beta chains from one sample, sequenced in a study of a mutant IDH1 vaccine in newly diagnosed glioma. Their cognate antigens are unknown. Profiled with immunoSEQ multiplex PCR; TCRdb holds only in-frame clones, not every one. Counted here are tens of thousands of clones, 78% occurring once; the ten biggest clones make up roughly 12%. The sequenced sample was PBMCs, obtained from a glioma patient whose treatment included an IDH1 peptide vaccine. These receptors originate from a middle-aged woman with glioma. Each CDR3 is given with its conserved first and last residue. Fields, in order: D gene, J gene, clone size, V gene, CDR3 length, CDR3 protein, CDR3 DNA. D genes are given only for firm matches. Clone size is shown for a subset of rows, as once, few, many or a class of expanded clone.

>NA|TRBJ1-5|NA|TRBV10-2|15
CASAQGPDGYQPQHF
TGCGCCAGCGCCCAAGGCCCGGACGGATATCAGCCCCAGCATTTT
>TRBD1|TRBJ2-1|NA|TRBV4-3|17
CASSQERTGRIVNEQFF
TGCGCCAGCAGCCAAGAACGGACAGGGAGAATAGTGAATGAGCAGTTCTTC
>NA|TRBJ1-2|NA|TRBV2|15
CASSEASGQINGYTF
TGTGCCAGCAGTGAAGCGTCGGGGCAGATTAACGGCTACACCTTC
>NA|TRBJ2-2|NA|TRBV2|15
CASMWEGAVPGELFF
TGTGCCAGCATGTGGGAGGGGGCGGTCCCCGGGGAGCTGTTTTTT
>NA|TRBJ1-4|NA|TRBV2|17
CASSERPWGGQAEKLFF
TGTGCCAGCAGTGAAAGGCCCTGGGGGGGGCAGGCTGAAAAACTGTTTTTT
>TRBD1|TRBJ1-2|once|TRBV6-5|15
CASSTPGTGSSGYTF
TGTGCCAGCAGTACCCCGGGGACAGGATCATCTGGCTACACCTTC
>NA|TRBJ1-4|NA|TRBV2|15
CASSLEGDRNEKLFF
TGTGCCAGCAGTCTGGAAGGGGATCGTAATGAAAAACTGTTTTTT
>NA|TRBJ1-1|NA|TRBV5-6|13
CASSLTVNTEAFF
TGTGCCAGCAGCTTGACAGTGAACACTGAAGCTTTCTTT
>TRBD1|TRBJ1-2|once|TRBV5-1|13
CASSLQGTNGYTF
TGCGCCAGCAGCTTACAGGGGACAAATGGCTACACCTTC
>TRBD2|TRBJ2-1|NA|TRBV2|15
CASSGLAGAYNEQFF
TGTGCCAGCAGCGGACTAGCGGGAGCCTACAATGAGCAGTTCTTC
>TRBD2|TRBJ2-5|NA|TRBV5-6|17
CASSLISSGGIQETQYF
TGTGCCAGCAGCTTGATTTCTAGCGGGGGGATCCAAGAGACCCAGTACTTC
>NA|TRBJ2-1|NA|TRBV30|15
CAWSEVGGRLYEQFF
TGTGCCTGGAGTGAGGTGGGGGGCCGTTTGTATGAGCAGTTCTTC
>NA|TRBJ2-1|NA|TRBV10-3|13
CAISEAVADEQFF
TGTGCCATCAGTGAAGCCGTAGCTGATGAGCAGTTCTTC
>NA|TRBJ2-7|once|TRBV19|15
CASSIRRGQTHEQYF
TGTGCCAGTAGTATTCGGAGGGGGCAAACTCACGAGCAGTACTTC
>NA|TRBJ1-5|few|TRBV6-1|13
CASIPGTPGPQHF
TGTGCCAGCATTCCAGGAACGCCTGGGCCCCAGCATTTT
>TRBD1|TRBJ1-2|NA|TRBV29-1|14
CSVQGDRGVYGYTF
TGCAGCGTCCAAGGTGACAGGGGGGTCTATGGCTACACCTTC
>NA|TRBJ1-2|NA|TRBV9|14
CASNKGWGDYGYTF
TGTGCCAGCAACAAAGGGTGGGGGGATTATGGCTACACCTTC
>NA|TRBJ2-7|NA|TRBV18|15
CASSPGAGSSYEQYF
TGTGCCAGCTCACCAGGGGCAGGGAGCTCCTACGAGCAGTACTTC
>NA|TRBJ2-7|NA|TRBV18|13
CASSPELAGEQYF
TGTGCCAGCTCACCAGAACTGGCGGGCGAGCAGTACTTC
>NA|TRBJ2-2|few|TRBV19|14
CASSKGLVTGELFF
TGTGCCAGTAGTAAGGGACTTGTCACCGGGGAGCTGTTTTTT
>TRBD2|TRBJ2-3|NA|TRBV5-1|14
CASSLEASGDTQYF
TGCGCCAGCAGCTTGGAGGCTAGCGGGGATACGCAGTATTTT
>TRBD1|TRBJ1-3|NA|TRBV7-2|16
CASSLEGQGPGNTIYF
TGTGCCAGCAGCTTAGAGGGACAGGGCCCGGGAAACACCATATATTTT
>NA|TRBJ1-2|NA|TRBV10-2|13
CASSMVDNYGYTF
TGCGCCAGCAGTATGGTGGATAACTATGGCTACACCTTC
>TRBD1|TRBJ1-5|NA|TRBV7-2|16
CASSLAFRGQGQPQHF
TGTGCCAGCAGCTTAGCGTTCAGGGGGCAGGGTCAGCCCCAGCATTTT
>NA|TRBJ1-6|few|TRBV15|15
CATSRKAGEGSPLHF
TGTGCCACCAGCAGAAAGGCGGGGGAAGGGTCACCCCTCCACTTT
>TRBD1|TRBJ2-7|NA|TRBV19|15
CASSSGQAVSYEQYF
TGTGCCAGTAGTAGCGGACAGGCTGTCTCCTACGAGCAGTACTTC
>NA|TRBJ1-2|NA|TRBV6-4|13
CASSDGSRYGYTF
TGTGCCAGCAGTGACGGCAGCCGCTATGGCTACACCTTC
>TRBD2|TRBJ2-1|NA|TRBV19|14
CASSTSGGVQEQFF
TGTGCCAGTAGTACTAGCGGGGGGGTTCAGGAGCAGTTCTTC
>TRBD2|TRBJ2-5|NA|TRBV7-2|17
CASSSGTSGGARETQYF
TGTGCCAGCAGTTCCGGGACTAGCGGGGGGGCCAGAGAGACCCAGTACTTC
>NA|TRBJ1-6|once|TRBV27|14
CASSLQPNNSPLHF
TGTGCCAGCAGCCTCCAGCCAAATAATTCACCCCTCCACTTT
>NA|TRBJ2-5|NA|TRBV5-1|13
CASSLTGEETQYF
TGCGCCAGCAGCTTGACGGGAGAAGAGACCCAGTACTTC
>NA|TRBJ2-5|once|TRBV5-6|15
CASSPSVRTRETQYF
TGTGCCAGCAGCCCTAGCGTTCGGACTCGTGAGACCCAGTACTTC
>NA|TRBJ1-1|NA|TRBV4-1|13
CASSQGRQVEAFF
TGCGCCAGCAGCCAAGGACGACAGGTGGAAGCTTTCTTT
>NA|TRBJ2-7|NA|TRBV7-6|15
CASSSQTGNPYEQYF
TGTGCCAGCAGCTCCCAAACAGGGAACCCCTACGAGCAGTACTTC
>NA|TRBJ1-5|few|TRBV30|13
CASGGLGNQPQHF
TGTGCCTCGGGGGGACTCGGCAATCAGCCCCAGCATTTT
>NA|TRBJ1-1|NA|TRBV12-5|14
CASGPSTRGSEAFF
TGTGCTAGTGGTCCCTCCACCAGGGGCTCTGAAGCTTTCTTT
>TRBD2|TRBJ2-7|NA|TRBV2|15
CASSPGSGGTYEQYF
TGTGCCAGCAGCCCCGGGAGCGGGGGGACCTACGAGCAGTACTTC
>NA|TRBJ2-2|NA|TRBV5-1|15
CASSSHRVDTGELFF
TGCGCCAGCAGTTCTCATCGTGTGGACACCGGGGAGCTGTTTTTT
>TRBD1|TRBJ1-2|once|TRBV6-6|16
CASSRLLDRGVYGYTF
TGTGCCAGCAGCCGTCTCTTAGACAGGGGCGTCTATGGCTACACCTTC
>NA|TRBJ2-5|NA|TRBV25-1|14
CASSEFEGMETQYF
TGTGCCAGCAGTGAATTTGAGGGAATGGAGACCCAGTACTTC
>NA|TRBJ1-1|NA|TRBV5-4|17
CASSPPYASTGGTEAFF
TGTGCCAGCAGCCCACCGTATGCGAGTACGGGGGGCACTGAAGCTTTCTTT
>NA|TRBJ1-5|NA|TRBV7-8|14
CASSLETEYQPQHF
TGTGCCAGCAGCTTAGAGACGGAATATCAGCCCCAGCATTTT
>NA|TRBJ1-6|NA|TRBV18|15
CASSSPDGSVSPLHF
TGTGCCAGCTCAAGCCCGGACGGGTCCGTTTCACCCCTCCACTTT
>NA|TRBJ1-1|few|TRBV6-4|14
CASSDSGEGTEAFF
TGTGCCAGCAGTGACTCAGGGGAAGGCACTGAAGCTTTCTTT
>TRBD2|TRBJ2-4|NA|TRBV5-1|16
CASSSGTSGLKNIQYF
TGCGCCAGCAGCAGCGGGACTAGCGGACTAAAAAACATTCAGTACTTC
>NA|TRBJ1-6|NA|TRBV6-5|13
CASSYSGDSPLHF
TGTGCCAGCAGTTACAGCGGTGATTCACCCCTCCACTTT
>NA|TRBJ2-5|NA|TRBV5-1|16
CASSLGRGGGSETQYF
TGCGCCAGCAGCTTGGGAAGGGGGGGAGGATCGGAGACCCAGTACTTC
>TRBD2|TRBJ2-7|NA|TRBV7-9|16
CASTPGLAGGIYEQYF
TGTGCCAGCACCCCGGGACTAGCGGGGGGTATCTACGAGCAGTACTTC
>NA|TRBJ1-6|NA|TRBV6-1|15
CASSAPVGYNSPLHF
TGTGCCAGCAGTGCCCCCGTGGGTTATAATTCACCCCTCCACTTT
>TRBD1|TRBJ1-2|NA|TRBV6-5|13
CASSRTGGDGYTF
TGTGCCAGCAGCCGGACAGGGGGCGATGGCTACACCTTC
>TRBD1|TRBJ1-3|few|TRBV7-9|15
CASSPGGTVGNTIYF
TGTGCCAGCAGCCCTGGAGGGACAGTTGGAAACACCATATATTTT
>TRBD2|TRBJ2-1|NA|TRBV29-1|14
CSVWTSGAYNEQFF
TGCAGCGTTTGGACTAGCGGGGCTTACAATGAGCAGTTCTTC
>NA|TRBJ2-5|NA|TRBV11-2|14
CASRGQGEQETQYF
TGTGCCAGCAGAGGCCAGGGCGAACAAGAGACCCAGTACTTC